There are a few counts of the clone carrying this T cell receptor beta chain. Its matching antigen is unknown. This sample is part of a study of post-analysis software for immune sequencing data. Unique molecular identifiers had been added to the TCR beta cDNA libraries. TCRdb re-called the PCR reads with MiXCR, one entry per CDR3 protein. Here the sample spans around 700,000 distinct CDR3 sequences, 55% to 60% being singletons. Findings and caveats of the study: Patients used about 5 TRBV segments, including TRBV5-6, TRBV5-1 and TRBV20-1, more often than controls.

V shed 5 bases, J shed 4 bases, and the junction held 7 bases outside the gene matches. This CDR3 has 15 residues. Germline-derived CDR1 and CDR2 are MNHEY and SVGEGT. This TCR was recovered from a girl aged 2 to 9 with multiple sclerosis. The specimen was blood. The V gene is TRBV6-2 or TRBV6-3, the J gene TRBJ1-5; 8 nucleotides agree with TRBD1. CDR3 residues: CASSGTGGPNQPQHF. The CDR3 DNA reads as TGTGCCAGCAGTGGGACAGGTGGGCCGAATCAGCCCCAGCATTTT.